One sample yielded the 5 T cell receptor beta chains listed below, sequenced in a study of blood T cell repertoires in COVID-19. Sequencing used immunoSEQ multiplex PCR; TCRdb keeps in-frame clones, though not all of them. Of roughly 150,000 clones in the sample, around 84% were seen once. The sequencing sample was made of PBMCs or T cells enriched from blood (not recorded which). The receptors shown here come from a man aged 50-59 years who had recovered from COVID-19.

CDR3 nucleotides: TGTGCCAGCAGGACCGGGGGGCAAGCAGATACGCAGTATTTT. This translates into CASRTGGQADTQYF. The chain recombines TRBV27 with TRBJ2-3, with a possible D match to TRBD2 (7 bases). Germline loops: CDR1 MNHEY, CDR2 SMNVEV (reference sequence). The CDR3 has 14 residues. Trimming stripped 6 bases from V and 4 bases from J, with 14 bases between.

This clone was detected once. The chain is built from TRBV30 and TRBJ1-6; D unresolved. This CDR3 spans 14 amino acids. The V gene lost 2 bases and the J gene lost 4 bases, with 9 bases spanning the gap. Germline lookup yields CDR1 GTSNPN and CDR2 SVGIG (reference sequence). CDR3 coding DNA: TGTGCCTGGAGTATGGCACAATATAATTCACCCCTCCACTTT. Its translation: CAWSMAQYNSPLHF.

The chain has TRBV5-1 and TRBJ2-5; 10 nucleotides agree with TRBD2. This CDR3 is 15 amino acids long. Trimming took 0 bases from V and 5 from J; bases not matched to a gene: 4. Germline V gene data show CDR1 as SGHRS and CDR2 as YFSETQ. This chain's CDR3 is CASSLGSGGSETQYF. DNA for the CDR3: TGCGCCAGCAGCTTGGGTAGCGGGGGGTCCGAGACCCAGTACTTC.

V and J are TRBV15 and TRBJ1-5, with TRBD1 matching 8 bases. Germline values: CDR1 LNHNV, CDR2 YYDKDF (reference sequence). The V segment lost 1 base and the J segment 6 bases; nucleotides outside the gene matches: 2. This CDR3 is 14 amino acids long. In DNA, the CDR3 is TGTGCCACCAGCAGAGGGGACAGGTCTCAGCCCCAGCATTTT. Its translation is CATSRGDRSQPQHF.

The gene calls are TRBV9 and TRBJ1-2; 8 nucleotides line up with TRBD1. Trimming removed 0 bases from V and 6 bases from J; junction bases left unmatched: 7. Germline V gene data show CDR1 as SGDLS and CDR2 as YYNGEE. CDR3 length: 15 residues. CDR3 loop: CASSVDLGQADGYTF. In DNA form, the CDR3 reads TGTGCCAGCAGCGTAGATCTGGGACAGGCGGATGGCTACACCTTC.